The 28 T cell receptor beta chains presented below share a single source sample, sequenced in a study of early T cells in non-severe SARS-CoV-2 infection. TCRdb reprocessed the 5' RACE reads via MiXCR and lists one record per CDR3 protein. Among more than 90,000 distinct CDR3 sequences listed, 11% were seen once. The sample consisted of whole blood. These receptors originate from an adult who was a healthcare worker with PCR-confirmed SARS-CoV-2 infection or an uninfected control (not recorded which).

This clonotype has ten or more counts. At one end the junction does not follow the germline gene, possibly because of a read error. The J gene is TRBJ2-7, the V gene TRBV10-2; D unresolved. This CDR3 spans 11 amino acids. The germline gives CDR1 WSHSY, CDR2 SAAADI. The CDR3 nucleotides are TGTGCCAGCAGTGACTCCTACGAGCAGTACTTC. Encoded protein: CASSDSYEQYF.

This clonotype was picked up a small number of times. The J gene is TRBJ2-3, the V gene TRBV29-1, with D tentatively TRBD2 (6 bases). CDR1 is SQVTM, CDR2 ANQGSEA, per germline. The length of the CDR3 is 14 residues. The germline V and J ends were trimmed by 7 bases and 3 bases, with 17 bases remaining between them. CDR3 region: CSGATSFGTDTQYF. CDR3 in DNA: TGCAGCGGGGCTACTAGCTTCGGTACAGATACGCAGTATTTT.

The chain joins TRBV5-4 to TRBJ1-1; D is uncertain. This CDR3 spans 13 amino acids. The germline V and J ends were trimmed by 2 bases and 1 base, with 6 bases remaining between them. Germline V gene lookup returns CDR1 SGHNT and CDR2 YYREEE (reference sequence). CDR3 in DNA: TGTGCCAGCAGCTTTGCGCCGAACACTGAAGCTTTCTTT. Amino acids: CASSFAPNTEAFF.

This clonotype was counted between two and nine times. This sequence joins TRBV25-1 and TRBJ2-5, with D perhaps matching TRBD2 (5 bases). Per germline, CDR1 MGHDK and CDR2 SYGVNS. The CDR3 contains 15 residues. With 1 base removed from V and 8 bases from J, the gap between germline ends came to 17 bases. The CDR3 sequence: CASSELIGSGKTQYF. The CDR3 region has the DNA TGTGCCAGCAGTGAATTAATCGGCTCCGGGAAAACCCAGTACTTC.

This clonotype was seen many times. The chain uses TRBV7-2 and TRBJ1-1; no reliable D call. In germline, CDR1 is SGHTA, CDR2 FQGNSA. This CDR3 is built from 11 residues. V dropped 8 bases and J dropped 8 bases, with 12 bases sitting between them. The CDR3 DNA is TGTGCCAGCGGGTCTTATCTGGAAGCTTTCTTT. Its translation: CASGSYLEAFF.

The chain is built from TRBV2 and TRBJ1-2, with no clear D. CDR3 length equals 13 residues. Germline CDR1 is SNHLY and CDR2 is FYNNEI. The germline V and J ends were trimmed by 0 bases and 5 bases, with 7 bases remaining between them. CDR3 in amino acids: CASSEAQIYGYTF. The CDR3 DNA follows: TGTGCCAGCAGTGAAGCGCAAATATATGGCTACACCTTC.

The table lists this clonotype with many counts. The CDR3 nucleotides read TGTGCCAGCAGTGAAAGGTGGGGGGCTAGAGATGAGCAGTTCTTC. Its protein is CASSERWGARDEQFF. The genes are TRBV2 and TRBJ2-1, with D perhaps being TRBD1 or TRBD2 (6 bases each). CDR3 length: 15 amino acids. Trimming pared 2 bases from V and 8 bases from J, leaving 16 bases between. Germline V CDR1 and CDR2: SNHLY, FYNNEI.

This clonotype was observed many times. The V call is TRBV6-6, the J call TRBJ2-3, with 11 bases matching TRBD2. CDR3 size: 17 residues. The germline gives CDR1 MNHNY, CDR2 SVGAGI (reference sequence). V lost 3 bases to trimming and J lost 5 bases; unmatched junction nucleotides: 10. The CDR3 coding sequence is TGTGCCAGCAGTTATTTCGCCCTAGCGGGAGGACGAGATACGCAGTATTTT. Translating it yields CASSYFALAGGRDTQYF.

This clonotype was seen ten or more times. The chain uses TRBV7-2 and TRBJ1-2; 7 nucleotides match TRBD1. With V trimmed by 0 bases and J by 11 bases, 6 bases remained unmatched. The germline V gene has CDR1 SGHTA and CDR2 FQGNSA. The CDR3 length is 13 residues. CDR3 sequence: CASSLARTGSYTF. The CDR3 bases are TGTGCCAGCAGCTTAGCGAGGACAGGAAGTTACACCTTC.

There are a few counts of this clonotype. This sequence joins TRBV19 and TRBJ1-5; 7 bases match TRBD1. This CDR3 is built from 16 residues. V lost 4 bases to trimming and J lost 2 bases; unmatched junction nucleotides: 8. From germline, CDR1 is LNHDA and CDR2 SQIVND (reference sequence). Here the CDR3 DNA reads TGTGCCAGTAGTACCTGGGACAGTCAGGGCAATCAGCCCCAGCATTTT. It specifies CASSTWDSQGNQPQHF.

This clonotype was recorded many times. The gene calls are TRBV15 and TRBJ2-5; 9 bases are shared with TRBD2. V trimming: 0 bases; J trimming: 2 bases; junction bases outside the gene matches: 13. The CDR3 is 19 residues long. CDR1 is LNHNV and CDR2 is YYDKDF in the germline V gene (reference sequence). The CDR3 region is CATSRELAGVGGEQETQYF. The CDR3 region has the DNA TGTGCCACCAGCAGAGAGTTAGCGGGAGTAGGGGGAGAACAAGAGACCCAGTACTTC.

This clonotype was counted between two and nine times. This chain connects TRBV7-9 to TRBJ2-4, with D perhaps TRBD1 (6 bases). Trimming removed 5 bases from V and 0 bases from J, with 17 bases in between. CDR3 length: 17 residues. CDR1 is SEHNR, CDR2 FQNEAQ, per germline (reference sequence). CDR3: CASSPGQTALAKNIQYF. The CDR3 bases are TGTGCCAGCAGCCCCGGACAGACCGCCTTAGCCAAAAACATTCAGTACTTC.

This clonotype turned up a few times. The chain employs TRBV6-2 or TRBV6-3 and TRBJ1-2; perhaps TRBD1 as D (6 bases). Per the germline V gene, CDR1 is MNHEY and CDR2 is SVGEGT. Trimming left V 11 bases short and J 7 bases short, with 14 bases between. This CDR3 has 11 residues. CDR3 sequence reads: CAVGQTAGYTF. The DNA for the CDR3 is TGTGCCGTCGGACAGACCGCTGGCTACACCTTC.

The rearrangement uses TRBV20-1 and TRBJ1-2; TRBD1 might be the D (5 bases). Germline V gene data show CDR1 as DFQATT and CDR2 as SNEGSKA (reference sequence). The CDR3 consists of 14 residues. V lost 6 bases and J lost 4, with 18 bases in between. CDR3 residues: CSAATLGGLYGYTF. In DNA, the CDR3 is TGCAGTGCCGCTACTCTCGGGGGTCTCTATGGCTACACCTTC.

The V gene is TRBV27, the J gene TRBJ2-1; D may be TRBD1 (5 bases). The germline gives CDR1 MNHEY, CDR2 SMNVEV (reference sequence). The V end lost 5 bases, the J end lost 7 bases, and 12 bases lay between the germline ends. CDR3 length equals 13 residues. CDR3 bases: TGTGCCAGCAGTCTCCGGACATTAAATGAGCAGTTCTTC. Translating gives CASSLRTLNEQFF.

In this sample, this clonotype turned up a few times. This rearrangement joins TRBV27 to TRBJ1-1; tentatively, D is TRBD1 (6 bases). Per germline, CDR1 MNHEY and CDR2 SMNVEV (reference sequence). The V gene lost 6 bases and the J gene lost 1 base, with 12 bases spanning the gap. The CDR3 has 14 amino acids. The CDR3 spells CASRQYRANTEAFF. In nucleotides, the CDR3 is TGTGCCAGCAGACAATACAGGGCGAACACTGAAGCTTTCTTT.

This clonotype was seen only a few times. V usage is TRBV10-2 and J usage is TRBJ2-1, with a tentative D call TRBD2 (6 bases). The CDR3 contains 13 residues. The germline V and J ends were trimmed by 8 bases and 5 bases, with 13 bases remaining between them. Germline V gene lookup returns CDR1 WSHSY and CDR2 SAAADI. The CDR3 nucleotides read TGCGCCAGCCGGACTAATACGGACAATGAGCAGTTCTTC. As protein: CASRTNTDNEQFF.

This clonotype has just a few counts. The chain has TRBV4-1 and TRBJ1-4; D may be TRBD1 (5 bases). Germline CDR1 reads MGHRA; CDR2 reads YSYEKL. Deletions cut 3 bases from V and 0 bases from J, with 11 bases between. This CDR3 has 16 residues. The CDR3 loop reads CASSQARQTTNEKLFF. CDR3 bases: TGCGCCAGCAGCCAGGCAAGACAGACAACTAATGAAAAACTGTTTTTT.

The chain employs TRBV19 and TRBJ1-2; a weak D match, TRBD1 (5 bases). Looked up from germline, CDR1 is LNHDA and CDR2 is SQIVND (reference sequence). V lost 2 bases and J 3 bases, leaving 10 bases between the germline ends. The length of the CDR3 is 14 residues. CDR3 amino acids: CASSISGADYGYTF. CDR3 nucleotide sequence: TGTGCCAGTAGTATAAGTGGGGCGGACTATGGCTACACCTTC. Together with reference TRBV19 and TRBJ1-2, the CDR3 gives the full variable domain: DGGITQSPKYLFRKEGQNVTLSCEQNLNHDAMYWYRQDPGQGLRLIYYSQIVNDFQKGDIAEGYSVSREKKESFPLTVTSAQKNPTAFYLCASSISGADYGYTFGSGTRLTVV.

This clonotype was observed at least ten times. The chain carries TRBV2 and TRBJ2-5, with D perhaps matching TRBD1 (5 bases). CDR1 is SNHLY, CDR2 FYNNEI, per germline. There are 14 residues in the CDR3. The V end lost 6 bases, the J end lost 0 bases, and 11 bases lay between the germline ends. In nucleotides, the CDR3 is TGTGCCAGCAGGCCGACAGCGTACCAAGAGACCCAGTACTTC. This sequence encodes CASRPTAYQETQYF.

This clonotype was observed at least ten times. This sequence joins TRBV2 and TRBJ1-1; 7 nucleotides match TRBD1. The CDR3 has 15 amino acids. Losses at the gene ends were 2 bases for V and 2 bases for J; bases not matched to a gene: 5. Germline V gene sequence: CDR1 SNHLY, CDR2 FYNNEI. The CDR3, as DNA: TGTGCCAGCAGTGAATTCGGGACAGCTAACACTGAAGCTTTCTTT. Its translation is CASSEFGTANTEAFF. The full variable domain, completed using reference TRBV2 and TRBJ1-1, is EPEVTQTPSHQVTQMGQEVILRCVPISNHLYFYWYRQILGQKVEFLVSFYNNEISEKSEIFDDQFSVERPDGSNFTLKIRSTKLEDSAMYFCASSEFGTANTEAFFGQGTRLTVV.

The chain joins TRBV20-1 to TRBJ2-3; 12 bases are shared with TRBD2. V lost 7 bases and J lost 3; bases outside the gene matches: 5. Germline V gene lookup returns CDR1 DFQATT and CDR2 SNEGSKA (reference sequence). The CDR3 contains 14 residues. CDR3 region: CSGRLAGVTDTQYF. The CDR3 coding sequence is TGCAGTGGGCGACTAGCGGGGGTGACAGATACGCAGTATTTT.

This clonotype was seen many times. The CDR3, as DNA: TGCGCCAGCAGCCAAGCAGGGGCGGGGCAGCCCCAGCATTTT. Residues: CASSQAGAGQPQHF. The chain links TRBV4-1 to TRBJ1-5, with D perhaps matching TRBD1 (6 bases). The germline CDR1 and CDR2 sequences are MGHRA and YSYEKL. The CDR3 totals 14 residues. Trimming stripped 1 base from V and 7 bases from J, with 11 bases between.

The sample holds one count of this clonotype. The chain uses TRBV6-6 and TRBJ2-3; TRBD2 matches at 9 bases. This CDR3 is 16 amino acids long. Germline V gene lookup returns CDR1 MNHNY and CDR2 SVGAGI (reference sequence). The ends lost 2 bases at V and 6 bases at J; junction bases unmatched: 9. The CDR3 region is CASSYPLREGRDTQYF. The CDR3 DNA reads as TGTGCCAGCAGTTACCCCCTGCGGGAGGGCCGGGATACGCAGTATTTT.

The gene calls are TRBV30 and TRBJ2-2; no clear D. The V and J ends lost 0 bases and 5 bases respectively, with 10 bases between them. CDR1 and CDR2 from the germline V gene are GTSNPN and SVGIG (reference sequence). This CDR3 contains 14 residues. The CDR3 loop reads CAWSVGRTTGELFF. CDR3 sequence (DNA): TGTGCCTGGAGTGTCGGCAGAACTACCGGGGAGCTGTTTTTT.

The DNA of the CDR3 is TGCAGTGCTAGAGATTTATTCCAGGGGGCGGACGCAACTAATGAAAAACTGTTTTTT. Its protein product is CSARDLFQGADATNEKLFF. The chain has TRBV20-1 and TRBJ1-4, with TRBD1 identical over 8 bases. The V gene's germline CDR1 is DFQATT and CDR2 SNEGSKA (reference sequence). The CDR3 contains 19 residues. Trimming at V came to 0 bases and at J to 0 bases, leaving 12 bases not matched to a gene.

The rearrangement uses TRBV4-2 and TRBJ2-7; D may be TRBD1 or TRBD2 (5 bases each). There are 15 residues in the CDR3. Germline V CDR1 and CDR2: LGHNA, YNFKEQ. Trimming left V 4 bases short and J 6 bases short, with 19 bases between. This CDR3 reads CASSLHGDPVGEQYF. Written as DNA, the CDR3 is TGTGCCAGCAGCCTCCACGGGGACCCGGTGGGCGAGCAGTACTTC.

This clonotype was counted only a few times. V gene TRBV19 combines with J gene TRBJ1-1; no firm D call. CDR1 and CDR2 (germline): LNHDA, SQIVND (reference sequence). Trimming took off 8 bases at V and 0 bases at J, with 10 bases between the two ends. The CDR3 spans 13 residues. CDR3 nucleotide sequence: TGTGCCAGTTCTCTATGGTTGAACACTGAAGCTTTCTTT. This gives the protein CASSLWLNTEAFF. Looking up the rest from reference TRBV19 and TRBJ1-1 gives the full variable domain: DGGITQSPKYLFRKEGQNVTLSCEQNLNHDAMYWYRQDPGQGLRLIYYSQIVNDFQKGDIAEGYSVSREKKESFPLTVTSAQKNPTAFYLCASSLWLNTEAFFGQGTRLTVV.